This T cell receptor (beta chain) was sequenced in a study of T cells in Graves' hyperthyroidism and ophthalmopathy. After removal of 1 base from V and 3 bases from J, the junction contained 1 base not matched to a gene. The CDR3 contains 15 residues. Looked up from germline, CDR1 is SGHTA and CDR2 is FQGTGA. There were TCR beta CDR3 regions amplified from RNA transcripts. Initially, a first-round RT-PCR of the TCR CDR3 employed the HTBI primer set. Each CDR3 protein gets one entry after TCRdb re-called the multiplex PCR reads with MiXCR. The sample lists roughly 380,000 distinct CDR3 sequences; about 15% were seen once.

The TCR was taken from a woman aged 60 to 75 with Graves' hyperthyroidism. The rearrangement uses TRBV7-3 and TRBJ2-1; 9 bases line up with TRBD2. Input material: blood. CDR3 sequence: CASSLMREGYNEQFF. CDR3 in DNA: TGTGCCAGCAGCTTAATGCGGGAGGGCTACAATGAGCAGTTCTTC.